Listed here are 9 T cell receptor beta chains from one sample, sequenced in a study of CD8 T cells in Susac syndrome. Random hexamers were used to reverse transcribe the RNA input (about 0.5 to 1 ug). One entry per CDR3 protein results from TCRdb running MiXCR on the immunoSEQ multiplex PCR reads. There are about 200,000 distinct CDR3 sequences in the sample; about 95% occur only once, and approximately 0.097% lies in the top ten. Sequenced sample: CD4+ T cells from PBMCs. The receptors were sampled from a human donor with multiple sclerosis.

The chain carries TRBV25-1 and TRBJ1-4, with TRBD1 as a possible D gene (6 bases). CDR3 size: 14 residues. Trimming removed 2 bases at V and 2 bases at J, with 6 bases between. Germline lookup yields CDR1 MGHDK and CDR2 SYGVNS. In nucleotides, the CDR3 is TGTGCCAGCAGTGAAACAGGGACTAATGAAAAACTGTTTTTT. This encodes CASSETGTNEKLFF.

The V and J genes are TRBV15 and TRBJ1-5; no clear D gene. The CDR3 extends over 16 amino acids. Trimming removed 5 bases at V and 3 bases at J, with 17 bases between. From germline, CDR1 is LNHNV and CDR2 YYDKDF (reference sequence). CDR3 amino acids: CATSARQTGSNQPQHF. The CDR3 DNA reads as TGTGCCACCAGCGCTAGACAAACCGGGTCCAATCAGCCCCAGCATTTT.

V and J are TRBV20-1 and TRBJ2-5; unclear D gene. CDR3 length equals 12 residues. Trimming took off 6 bases at V and 4 bases at J, with 12 bases between the two ends. Germline assignment: CDR1 DFQATT and CDR2 SNEGSKA (reference sequence). Here the CDR3 DNA reads TGCAGTGCAAAAGGCTCCGGAGAGACCCAGTACTTC. Its protein product is CSAKGSGETQYF.

The rearrangement uses TRBV3-1 and TRBJ1-5, with D unclear. Trimming stripped 2 bases from V and 7 bases from J, with 3 bases between. The CDR3 loop spans 11 amino acids. Germline V lookup: CDR1 LGHDT, CDR2 YNNKEL (reference sequence). CDR3 loop: CASSQKQPQHF. CDR3 bases: TGTGCCAGCAGCCAAAAACAGCCCCAGCATTTT.

Only one count was recorded for this clonotype. The chain combines TRBV10-3 with TRBJ2-3; 10 positions match TRBD1. V trimming: 11 bases; J trimming: 0 bases; junction bases outside the gene matches: 11. CDR1 is ENHRY, CDR2 SYGVKD, per germline. The CDR3 contains 16 residues. CDR3 sequence: CAARQTGGFSTDTQYF. Here the CDR3 DNA reads TGTGCCGCGCGACAGACAGGGGGCTTTAGCACAGATACGCAGTATTTT.

J is TRBJ1-5 and V is TRBV20-1; D unclear. CDR1 and CDR2 from the germline V gene are DFQATT and SNEGSKA (reference sequence). Trimming removed 1 base at V and 1 base at J, with 8 bases between. The length of the CDR3 is 14 residues. The CDR3 protein is CSARAGGSNQPQHF. The CDR3 DNA follows: TGCAGTGCTAGAGCTGGAGGAAGCAATCAGCCCCAGCATTTT.

V and J are TRBV11-2 and TRBJ2-4; D gene uncertain. V shed 4 bases and J shed 5 bases, with 9 bases lying between them. The CDR3 has 13 amino acids. Looked up from germline, CDR1 is SGHAT and CDR2 is FQNNGV. This CDR3 reads CASSSQPQNIQYF. For the CDR3, the DNA is TGTGCCAGCAGCTCCCAACCACAAAACATTCAGTACTTC.

The genes are TRBV4-1 and TRBJ1-2; tentatively, D is TRBD1 (5 bases). The germline CDR1 and CDR2 sequences are MGHRA and YSYEKL. Trimming removed 1 base from V and 3 bases from J, with 15 bases in between. The CDR3 contains 16 residues. CDR3 nucleotide sequence: TGCGCCAGCAGCCAAGCTGTGGGACCCGGCCACTATGGCTACACCTTC. Translating it yields CASSQAVGPGHYGYTF.

V gene TRBV7-3 combines with J gene TRBJ1-2, with D perhaps TRBD1 (6 bases). Trimming pared 6 bases from V and 13 bases from J, leaving 18 bases between. The CDR3 loop spans 12 amino acids. Germline CDR1 SGHTA, CDR2 FQGTGA. DNA for the CDR3: TGTGCCAGCAGTTTGGTCACAGGGCTGCTCACCTTC. Translation: CASSLVTGLLTF. Supplemented by reference TRBV7-3 and TRBJ1-2, the full variable domain reads GAGVSQTPSNKVTEKGKYVELRCDPISGHTALYWYRQSLGQGPEFLIYFQGTGAADDSGLPNDRFFAVRPEGSVSTLKIQRTERGDSAVYLCASSLVTGLLTFGSGTRLTVV.